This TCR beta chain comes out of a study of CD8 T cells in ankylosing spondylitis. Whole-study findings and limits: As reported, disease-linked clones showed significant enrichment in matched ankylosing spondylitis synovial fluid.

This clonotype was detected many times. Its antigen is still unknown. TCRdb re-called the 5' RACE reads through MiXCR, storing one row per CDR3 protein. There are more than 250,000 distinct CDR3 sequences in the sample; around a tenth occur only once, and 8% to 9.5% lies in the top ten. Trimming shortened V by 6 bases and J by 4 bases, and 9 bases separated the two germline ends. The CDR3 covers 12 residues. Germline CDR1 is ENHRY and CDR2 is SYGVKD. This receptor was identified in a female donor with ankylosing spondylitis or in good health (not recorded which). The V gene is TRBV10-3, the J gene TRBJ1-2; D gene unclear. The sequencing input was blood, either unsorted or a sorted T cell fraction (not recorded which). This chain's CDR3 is CAISDGSYGYTF. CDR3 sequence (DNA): TGTGCCATCAGCGACGGATCCTATGGCTACACCTTC.